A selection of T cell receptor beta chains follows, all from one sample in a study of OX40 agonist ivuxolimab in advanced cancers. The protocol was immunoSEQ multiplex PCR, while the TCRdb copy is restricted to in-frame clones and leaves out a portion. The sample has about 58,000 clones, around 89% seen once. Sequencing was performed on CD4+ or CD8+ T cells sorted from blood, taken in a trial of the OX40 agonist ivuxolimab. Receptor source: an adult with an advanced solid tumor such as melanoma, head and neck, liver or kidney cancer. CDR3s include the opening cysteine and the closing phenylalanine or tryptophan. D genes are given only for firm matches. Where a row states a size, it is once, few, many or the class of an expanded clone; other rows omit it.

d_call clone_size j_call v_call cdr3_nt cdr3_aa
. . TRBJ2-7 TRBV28 TGTGCCAGCAGTCCCCAGGACGGAACCTACGAGCAGTACTTC CASSPQDGTYEQYF
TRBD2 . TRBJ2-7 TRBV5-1 TGCGCCAGCAGCTGGCCTACTAGCGGGAGGGTCGACGAGCAGTACTTC CASSWPTSGRVDEQYF
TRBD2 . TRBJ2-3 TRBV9 TGTGCCAGCAGCCCCGCGGCGGGGGGCACAGATACGCAGTATTTT CASSPAAGGTDTQYF
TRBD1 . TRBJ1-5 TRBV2 TGTGCCAGCCGGACGGGACAGTGGATCAATCAGCCCCAGCATTTT CASRTGQWINQPQHF
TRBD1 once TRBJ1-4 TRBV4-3 TGCGCCAGCAGCGCGGACAGGGGGCGCTCCTACCATGAAAAACTGTTTTTT CASSADRGRSYHEKLFF
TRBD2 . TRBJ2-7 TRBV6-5 TGTGCCAGCAGTGAAGGACTAGCGGGGGGCGAGCAGTACTTC CASSEGLAGGEQYF
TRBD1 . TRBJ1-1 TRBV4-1 TGCGCCAGCAGTGGGACAGGGGGCGAGGGGATGAACACTGAAGCTTTCTTT CASSGTGGEGMNTEAFF
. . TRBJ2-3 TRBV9 TGTGCCAGCAGCGCCCTGACAGCAGATACGCAGTATTTT CASSALTADTQYF
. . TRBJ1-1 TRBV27 TGTGCCACCCAGGGGAGGGCTGAAGCTTTCTTT CATQGRAEAFF
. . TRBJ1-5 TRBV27 TGTGCCAGCAGCTCGGACCTTTACGGACAGCCCCAGCATTTT CASSSDLYGQPQHF
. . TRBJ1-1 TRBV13 TGTGCCAGCAGCCAAGGTTCAGGTGGGTCTGCTTTCTTT CASSQGSGGSAFF
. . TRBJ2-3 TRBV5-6 TGTGCCAGCCATGTCCTTATTGCTCAGCCAGATACGCAGTATTTT CASHVLIAQPDTQYF
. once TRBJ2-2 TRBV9 TGTGCCAGCAGCGTCCCCCGGGACGGGAACACCGGGGAGCTGTTTTTT CASSVPRDGNTGELFF
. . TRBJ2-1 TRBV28 TGTGCCAGCAGCCTCGAGGACCCCACCAATGAGCAGTTCTTC CASSLEDPTNEQFF
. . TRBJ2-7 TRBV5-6 TGTGCCAGCAGCTTGGTGCGCCACGAGCAGTACTTC CASSLVRHEQYF
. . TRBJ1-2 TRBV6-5 TGTGCCAGCAGTTTTGAACAGGGAGTTAGCTATGGCTACACCTTC CASSFEQGVSYGYTF
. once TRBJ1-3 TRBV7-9 TGTGCCAGCAGCTCACGGACGGAGGGCGAAAACACCATATATTTT CASSSRTEGENTIYF
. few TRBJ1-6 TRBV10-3 TGTGCCATCAGTGAGTCGAGGCGGCAGGGAGGGATTTCACCCCTCCACTTT CAISESRRQGGISPLHF
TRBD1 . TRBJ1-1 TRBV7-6 TGTGCCAGCAGCTTAGGGGGGGACAGGCTGACTGAAGCTTTCTTT CASSLGGDRLTEAFF
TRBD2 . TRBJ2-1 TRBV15 TGTGCCACCCGGAGGGAGGGTATCTATGAGCAGTTCTTC CATRREGIYEQFF
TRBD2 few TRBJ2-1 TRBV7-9 TGTGCCAGCAGCACTTCGCTACTAGCGGGAGGCAATGAGCAGTTCTTC CASSTSLLAGGNEQFF
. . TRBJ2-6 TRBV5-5 TGTGCCAGCAGCCGGGGGCTACCCCATTCTGGGGCCAACGTCCTGACTTTC CASSRGLPHSGANVLTF
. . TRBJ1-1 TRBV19 TGTGCCAGTAGTATAGGATTGCAAGCTTTCTTT CASSIGLQAFF
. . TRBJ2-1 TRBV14 TGTGCCAGCAGCCACCCGGGTAGCGCGGCCCGGGCGTTCTTC CASSHPGSAARAFF
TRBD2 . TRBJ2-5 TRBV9 TGTGCCAGCAGCGTAGCGGGAGGGTACCAAGAGACCCAGTACTTC CASSVAGGYQETQYF